This TCR beta chain is from a study of PD-L1 blockade in urothelial cancer. Overall study context: Atezolizumab, begun by patients at some point between 2013 and 2014, was given at 1,200 mg intravenously every 3 weeks. There were a median of approximately 130,000 T cells in blood samples.

Germline CDR1 is SGDLS and CDR2 is YYNGEE. Trimming took off 0 bases at V and 5 bases at J, with 8 bases between the two ends. The CDR3 runs 13 residues. Using immunoSEQ multiplex PCR, the repertoire was profiled, and TCRdb retains in-frame clones only, with some absent. The sample lists around 100,000 clones; around 86% were seen once. Comments on this clone: Its cognate antigen is unknown.

As for time point: pretreatment peripheral blood. Study outcomes and limitations: Enhanced expansion of tumor-associated blood clones at 3 weeks characterized durable-benefit patients.

The chain uses TRBV9 and TRBJ2-5; possible D gene TRBD2, 6 bases. The sample consisted of PBMCs, taken around atezolizumab (anti-PD-L1) treatment. This TCR was sampled from a man in his sixties with urothelial cancer. The CDR3 sequence: CASSVAGAETQYF. In nucleotides, the CDR3 is TGTGCCAGCAGCGTAGCGGGAGCGGAGACCCAGTACTTC.